The 12 T cell receptor beta chains given below trace back to one sample, sequenced in a study of technical replicates of blood from several donors. TCRdb keeps only in-frame clones here, not all; method: immunoSEQ multiplex PCR. The sample contains 74,000 or so clones, 85% to 95% of which appear only once. The sample taken for sequencing was T cells isolated from PBMCs. The receptors derive from a human donor in good health.

V usage is TRBV28 and J usage is TRBJ2-6; 12 bases map to TRBD2. The germline CDR1 and CDR2 sequences are MDHEN and SYDVKM. The CDR3 runs to 20 residues. V trimming: 2 bases; J trimming: 2 bases; junction bases outside the gene matches: 10. The CDR3 DNA reads as TGTGCCAGCAGTTTAGTACTAGCGGGAGGTGAGGGCCCTGGGGCCAACGTCCTGACTTTC. The encoded protein is CASSLVLAGGEGPGANVLTF. Variable domain in full (rest from reference TRBV28 and TRBJ2-6): DVKVTQSSRYLVKRTGEKVFLECVQDMDHENMFWYRQDPGLGLRLIYFSYDVKMKEKGDIPEGYSVSREKKERFSLILESASTNQTSMYLCASSLVLAGGEGPGANVLTFGAGSRLTVL.

The J gene is TRBJ1-2, the V gene TRBV4-3, with 8 bases lining up with TRBD1. This CDR3 spans 15 amino acids. V lost 2 bases, J lost 6 bases, and 8 bases stayed unmatched. Germline-derived CDR1 and CDR2 are LGHNA and YSLEER. The CDR3 loop is CASSQIGTGHDGYTF. CDR3 DNA: TGCGCCAGCAGCCAAATAGGGACAGGCCACGATGGCTACACCTTC.

V and J are TRBV10-1 and TRBJ1-2; D perhaps matches TRBD1 (5 bases). CDR3 length: 15 amino acids. Trimming took 7 bases from V and 4 from J, leaving 19 bases between them. Germline V gene lookup returns CDR1 WNHNN and CDR2 SYGVQD (reference sequence). The CDR3 nucleotides are TGCGCCAGCACTTCCCACCCCCCCGACAGCTATGGCTACACCTTC. Protein: CASTSHPPDSYGYTF.

This chain connects TRBV2 to TRBJ2-1; D is unresolved. V was cut by 8 bases and J by 1 base, with 6 bases left in between. CDR1 is SNHLY and CDR2 is FYNNEI in the germline V gene. CDR3 length: 12 amino acids. In DNA, the CDR3 is TGTGCCAGCTCCTTTTCCTACAATGAGCAGTTCTTC. Its protein product is CASSFSYNEQFF.

The V call is TRBV29-1, the J call TRBJ2-5; D is unclear. Matching the DNA end better, TRBJ2-7 makes the J call doubtful. The CDR3 covers 16 residues. The germline V gene has CDR1 SQVTM and CDR2 ANQGSEA. DNA for the CDR3: TGCAGCGTTGTATTCTCTCCGGGTTCCCCACCCTACGAGCAGTACTTC. As protein: CSVVFSPGSPPYEQYF.

V gene TRBV28 combines with J gene TRBJ2-3; 7 bases line up with TRBD2. Germline V gene sequence: CDR1 MDHEN, CDR2 SYDVKM. J gave up 2 bases and V 2 bases, and 7 bases lay outside the gene matches. The CDR3 totals 16 residues. The CDR3 bases are TGTGCCAGCAGTTTAGGGCTGGGGAGGGTCACAGATACGCAGTATTTT. Amino acid sequence: CASSLGLGRVTDTQYF.

On this clone: Additional DNA sequences in this sample encode the identical CDR3. This chain uses TRBV7-6 with TRBJ2-7; no clear D gene. Germline CDR1 is SGHVS and CDR2 is FNYEAQ. The V end lost 0 bases, the J end lost 0 bases, and 3 bases lay between the germline ends. The length of the CDR3 is 13 residues. CDR3 sequence: CASSLASSYEQYF. The DNA for the CDR3 is TGTGCCAGCAGCTTAGCCAGCTCCTACGAGCAGTACTTC.

This clone was observed once. The rearrangement joins TRBV13 to TRBJ2-3, with 13 bases fitting TRBD2. Germline lookup yields CDR1 PRHDT and CDR2 FYEKMQ (reference sequence). This CDR3 region has 16 residues. Losses at the gene ends were 4 bases for V and 6 bases for J; bases not matched to a gene: 7. The CDR3 DNA reads TGTGCCAGCAGCTCTAAGGGACTAGCGGGATGGGATACGCAGTATTTT. Encoded protein: CASSSKGLAGWDTQYF.

Written as DNA, the CDR3 is TGTGCCAGCAGTTTAGGCGGTTCTGGACTGTACTACGAGCAGTACTTC. It yields the protein CASSLGGSGLYYEQYF. This chain connects TRBV28 to TRBJ2-7; perhaps TRBD2 as D (5 bases). Trimming removed 2 bases at V and 3 bases at J, with 17 bases between. CDR1 is MDHEN, CDR2 SYDVKM, per germline. CDR3 length: 16 residues. The full variable domain, completed using reference TRBV28 and TRBJ2-7, is DVKVTQSSRYLVKRTGEKVFLECVQDMDHENMFWYRQDPGLGLRLIYFSYDVKMKEKGDIPEGYSVSREKKERFSLILESASTNQTSMYLCASSLGGSGLYYEQYFGPGTRLTVT.

The chain combines TRBV11-2 with TRBJ1-5, with D possibly matching TRBD1 (5 bases). This CDR3 has 14 residues. V was trimmed by 5 bases and J by 4 bases, leaving 12 bases between them. CDR1 and CDR2 from the germline V gene are SGHAT and FQNNGV. CDR3 nucleotides: TGTGCCAGCAGCCGTGGTGGGGGGAATCAGCCCCAGCATTTT. It specifies CASSRGGGNQPQHF.

The chain is built from TRBV5-1 and TRBJ1-4; D perhaps matches TRBD1 (6 bases). The V end lost 5 bases, the J end lost 5 bases, and 10 bases lay between the germline ends. CDR1 and CDR2 (germline): SGHRS, YFSETQ. This CDR3 comprises 13 residues. The CDR3 sequence is CASRDSRNEKLFF. Here the CDR3 DNA reads TGCGCCAGCAGGGACAGTCGAAATGAAAAACTGTTTTTT.

The chain is built from TRBV5-1 and TRBJ2-3; 12 nucleotides align to TRBD1. Trimming took 0 bases from V and 7 from J; bases not matched to a gene: 9. The CDR3 is 17 amino acids. The V gene's germline CDR1 is SGHRS and CDR2 YFSETQ. The CDR3 loop is CASSLGGTGGVLNTQYF. For the CDR3, the DNA is TGCGCCAGCAGCTTGGGGGGGACAGGGGGCGTACTCAATACGCAGTATTTT.